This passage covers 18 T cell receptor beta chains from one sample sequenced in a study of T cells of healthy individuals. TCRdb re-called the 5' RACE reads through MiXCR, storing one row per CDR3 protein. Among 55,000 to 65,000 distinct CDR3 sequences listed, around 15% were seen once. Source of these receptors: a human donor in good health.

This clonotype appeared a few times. The CDR3: CASSLWQREDTQYF. The CDR3, as DNA: TGTGCCAGCAGCTTATGGCAGCGGGAAGATACGCAGTATTTT. The J gene is TRBJ2-3, the V gene TRBV5-5; 7 nucleotides agree with TRBD2. J was trimmed by 5 bases and V by 2 bases; bases with no gene match: 5. CDR3 length: 14 amino acids. CDR1 is SGHKS and CDR2 is YYEKEE in the germline V gene (reference sequence).

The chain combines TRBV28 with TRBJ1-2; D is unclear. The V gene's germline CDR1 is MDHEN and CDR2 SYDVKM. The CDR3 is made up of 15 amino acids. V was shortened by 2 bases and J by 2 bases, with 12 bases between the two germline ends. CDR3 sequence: CASSLTVVGNYGYTF. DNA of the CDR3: TGTGCCAGCAGTTTAACAGTGGTCGGCAACTATGGCTACACCTTC.

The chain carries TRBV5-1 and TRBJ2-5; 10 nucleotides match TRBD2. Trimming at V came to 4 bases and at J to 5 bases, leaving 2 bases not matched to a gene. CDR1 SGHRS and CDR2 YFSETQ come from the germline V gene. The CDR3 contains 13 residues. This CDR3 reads CASSRGLAETQYF. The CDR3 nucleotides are TGCGCCAGCAGCCGGGGACTAGCGGAGACCCAGTACTTC. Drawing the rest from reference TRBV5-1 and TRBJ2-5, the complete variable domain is KAGVTQTPRYLIKTRGQQVTLSCSPISGHRSVSWYQQTPGQGLQFLFEYFSETQRNKGNFPGRFSGRQFSNSRSEMNVSTLELGDSALYLCASSRGLAETQYFGPGTRLLVL.

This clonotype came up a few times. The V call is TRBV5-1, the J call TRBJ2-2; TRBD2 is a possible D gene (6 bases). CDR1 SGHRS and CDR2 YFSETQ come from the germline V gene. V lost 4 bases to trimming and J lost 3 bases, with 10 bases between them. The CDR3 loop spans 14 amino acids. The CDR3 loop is CASSLSGDTGELFF. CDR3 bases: TGCGCCAGCAGCCTCTCGGGGGACACCGGGGAGCTGTTTTTT. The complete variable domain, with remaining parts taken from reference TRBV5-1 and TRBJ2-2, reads KAGVTQTPRYLIKTRGQQVTLSCSPISGHRSVSWYQQTPGQGLQFLFEYFSETQRNKGNFPGRFSGRQFSNSRSEMNVSTLELGDSALYLCASSLSGDTGELFFGEGSRLTVL.

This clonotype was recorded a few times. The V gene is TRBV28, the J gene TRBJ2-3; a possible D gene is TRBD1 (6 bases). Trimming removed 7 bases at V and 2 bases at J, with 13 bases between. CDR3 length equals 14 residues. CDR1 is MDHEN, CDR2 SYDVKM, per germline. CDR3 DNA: TGTGCCAGCACCCTGACAGGTTCCACAGATACGCAGTATTTT. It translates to CASTLTGSTDTQYF.

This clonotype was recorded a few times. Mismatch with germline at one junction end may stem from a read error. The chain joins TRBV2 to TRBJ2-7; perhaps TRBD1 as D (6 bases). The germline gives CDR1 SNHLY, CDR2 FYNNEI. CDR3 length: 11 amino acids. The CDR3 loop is CASRGTGRTNF. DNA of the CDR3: TGTGCCAGCAGGGGAACAGGGCGGACCAACTTC. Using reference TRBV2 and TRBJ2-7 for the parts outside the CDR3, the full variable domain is EPEVTQTPSHQVTQMGQEVILRCVPISNHLYFYWYRQILGQKVEFLVSFYNNEISEKSEIFDDQFSVERPDGSNFTLKIRSTKLEDSAMYFCASRGTGRTNFGPGTRLTVT.

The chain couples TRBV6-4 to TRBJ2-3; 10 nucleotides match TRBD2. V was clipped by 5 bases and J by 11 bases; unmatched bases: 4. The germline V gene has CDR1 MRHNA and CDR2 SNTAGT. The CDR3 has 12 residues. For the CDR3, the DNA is TGTGCCAGCAGTACCAGCGGGGGGGTGCAGTATTTT. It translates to CASSTSGGVQYF.

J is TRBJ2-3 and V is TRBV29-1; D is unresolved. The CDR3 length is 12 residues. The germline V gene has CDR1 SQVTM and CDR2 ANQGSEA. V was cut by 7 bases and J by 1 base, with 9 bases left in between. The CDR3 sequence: CSALWGTDTQYF. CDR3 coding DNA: TGCAGCGCTTTGTGGGGCACAGATACGCAGTATTTT.

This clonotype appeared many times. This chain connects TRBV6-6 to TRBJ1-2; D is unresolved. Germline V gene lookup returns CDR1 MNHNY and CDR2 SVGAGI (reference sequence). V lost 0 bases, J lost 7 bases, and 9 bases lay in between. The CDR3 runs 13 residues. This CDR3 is CASSYSLLSGYTF. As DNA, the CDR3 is TGTGCCAGCAGTTACTCATTACTTAGTGGCTACACCTTC.

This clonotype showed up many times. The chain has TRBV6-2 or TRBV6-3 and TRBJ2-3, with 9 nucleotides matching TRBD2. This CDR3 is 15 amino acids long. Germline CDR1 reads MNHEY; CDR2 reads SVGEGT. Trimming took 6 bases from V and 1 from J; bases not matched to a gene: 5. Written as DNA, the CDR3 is TGTGCCAGCAGCTTGGCGGGAGGGGGCACAGATACGCAGTATTTT. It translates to CASSLAGGGTDTQYF.

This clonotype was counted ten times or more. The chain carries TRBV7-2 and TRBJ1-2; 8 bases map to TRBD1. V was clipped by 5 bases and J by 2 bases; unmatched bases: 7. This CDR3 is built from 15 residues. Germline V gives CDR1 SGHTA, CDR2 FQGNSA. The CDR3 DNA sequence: TGTGCCAGCAGCCCCCCGGACAGGGAAAACTATGGCTACACCTTC. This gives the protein CASSPPDRENYGYTF. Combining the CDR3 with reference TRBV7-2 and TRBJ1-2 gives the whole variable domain GAGVSQSPSNKVTEKGKDVELRCDPISGHTALYWYRQSLGQGLEFLIYFQGNSAPDKSGLPSDRFSAERTGGSVSTLTIQRTQQEDSAVYLCASSPPDRENYGYTFGSGTRLTVV.

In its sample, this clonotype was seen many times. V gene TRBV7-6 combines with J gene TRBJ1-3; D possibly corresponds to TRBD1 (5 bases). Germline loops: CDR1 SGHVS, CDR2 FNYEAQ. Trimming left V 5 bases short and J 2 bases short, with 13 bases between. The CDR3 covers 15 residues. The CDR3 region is CASSDTGLAGNTIYF. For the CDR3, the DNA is TGTGCCAGCAGCGATACAGGTCTCGCTGGAAACACCATATATTTT.

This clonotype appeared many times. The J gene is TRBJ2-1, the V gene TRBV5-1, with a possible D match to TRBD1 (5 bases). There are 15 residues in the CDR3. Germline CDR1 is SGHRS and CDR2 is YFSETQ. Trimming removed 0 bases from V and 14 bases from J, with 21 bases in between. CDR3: CASSLAPGVQGSEFF. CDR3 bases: TGCGCCAGCAGCTTGGCCCCTGGCGTGCAGGGTTCAGAGTTCTTC. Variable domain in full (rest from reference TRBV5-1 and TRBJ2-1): KAGVTQTPRYLIKTRGQQVTLSCSPISGHRSVSWYQQTPGQGLQFLFEYFSETQRNKGNFPGRFSGRQFSNSRSEMNVSTLELGDSALYLCASSLAPGVQGSEFFGPGTRLTVL.

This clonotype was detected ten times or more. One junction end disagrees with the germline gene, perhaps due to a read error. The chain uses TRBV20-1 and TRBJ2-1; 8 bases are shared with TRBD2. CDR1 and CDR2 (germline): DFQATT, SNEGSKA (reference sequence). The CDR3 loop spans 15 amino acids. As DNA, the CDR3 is TGCAGTGCCAGAGGGAAGGGACTAGATTACAATGAGCAGTTCTTC. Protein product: CSARGKGLDYNEQFF.

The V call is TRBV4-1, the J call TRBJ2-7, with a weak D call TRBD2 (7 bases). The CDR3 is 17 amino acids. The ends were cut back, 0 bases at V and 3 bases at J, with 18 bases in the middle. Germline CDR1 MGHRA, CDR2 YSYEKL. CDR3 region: CASSQEEGAGADYEQYF. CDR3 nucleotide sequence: TGCGCCAGCAGCCAAGAGGAGGGCGCGGGGGCCGACTACGAGCAGTACTTC.

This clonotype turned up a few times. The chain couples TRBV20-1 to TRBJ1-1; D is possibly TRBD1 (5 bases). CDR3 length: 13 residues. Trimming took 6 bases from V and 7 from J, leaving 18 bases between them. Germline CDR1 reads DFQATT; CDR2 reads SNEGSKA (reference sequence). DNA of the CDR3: TGCAGTGCCCGACTGACCGCGGGGGGTGAAGCTTTCTTT. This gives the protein CSARLTAGGEAFF.

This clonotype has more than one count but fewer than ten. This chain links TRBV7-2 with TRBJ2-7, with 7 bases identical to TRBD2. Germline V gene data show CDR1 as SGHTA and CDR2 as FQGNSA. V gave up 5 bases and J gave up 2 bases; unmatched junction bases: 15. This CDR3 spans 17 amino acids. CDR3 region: CASSPRRVAGKTYEQYF. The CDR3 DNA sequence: TGTGCCAGCAGCCCCCGGCGAGTAGCGGGCAAAACCTACGAGCAGTACTTC.

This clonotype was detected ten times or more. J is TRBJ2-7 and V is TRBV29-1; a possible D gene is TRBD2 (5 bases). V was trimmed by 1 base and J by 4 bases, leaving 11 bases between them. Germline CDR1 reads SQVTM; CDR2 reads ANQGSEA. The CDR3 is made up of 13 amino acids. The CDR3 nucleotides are TGCAGCGTTGAAGGGAAGGCGGGTTACGAGCAGTACTTC. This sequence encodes CSVEGKAGYEQYF.